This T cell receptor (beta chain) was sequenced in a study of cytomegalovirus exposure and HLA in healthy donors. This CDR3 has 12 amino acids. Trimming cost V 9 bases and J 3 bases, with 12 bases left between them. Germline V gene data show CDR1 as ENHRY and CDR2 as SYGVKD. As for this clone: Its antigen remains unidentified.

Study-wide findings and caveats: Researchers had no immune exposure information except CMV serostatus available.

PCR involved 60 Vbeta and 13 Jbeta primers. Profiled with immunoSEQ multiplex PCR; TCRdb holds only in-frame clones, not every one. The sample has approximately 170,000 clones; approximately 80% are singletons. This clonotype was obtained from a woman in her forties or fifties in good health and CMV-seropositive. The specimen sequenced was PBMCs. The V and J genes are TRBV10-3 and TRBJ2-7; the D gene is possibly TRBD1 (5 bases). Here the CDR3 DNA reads TGTGCCATACAGGACACGCACTACGAGCAGTACTTC. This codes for CAIQDTHYEQYF.